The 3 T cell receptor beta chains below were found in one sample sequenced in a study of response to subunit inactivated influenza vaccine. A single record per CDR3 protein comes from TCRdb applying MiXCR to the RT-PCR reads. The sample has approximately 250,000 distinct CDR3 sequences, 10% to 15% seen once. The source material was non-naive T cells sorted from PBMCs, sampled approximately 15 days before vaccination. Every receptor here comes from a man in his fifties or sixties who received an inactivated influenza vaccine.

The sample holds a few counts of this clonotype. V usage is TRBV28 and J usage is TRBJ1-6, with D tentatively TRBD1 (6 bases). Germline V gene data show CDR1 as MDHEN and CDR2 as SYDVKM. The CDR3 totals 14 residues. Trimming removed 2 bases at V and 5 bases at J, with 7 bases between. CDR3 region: CASSLAGDNSPLHF. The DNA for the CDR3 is TGTGCCAGCAGTTTAGCAGGGGATAATTCACCCCTCCACTTT. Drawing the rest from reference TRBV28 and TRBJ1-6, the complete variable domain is DVKVTQSSRYLVKRTGEKVFLECVQDMDHENMFWYRQDPGLGLRLIYFSYDVKMKEKGDIPEGYSVSREKKERFSLILESASTNQTSMYLCASSLAGDNSPLHFGNGTRLTVT.

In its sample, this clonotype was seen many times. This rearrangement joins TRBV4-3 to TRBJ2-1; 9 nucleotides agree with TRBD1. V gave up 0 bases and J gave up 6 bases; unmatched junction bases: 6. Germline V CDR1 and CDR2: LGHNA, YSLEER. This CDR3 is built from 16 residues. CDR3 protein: CASSQDLGQGGNEQFF. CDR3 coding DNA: TGCGCCAGCAGCCAAGATTTGGGACAGGGAGGCAATGAGCAGTTCTTC.

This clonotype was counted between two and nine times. The CDR3 loop is CASGTSGYTGELFF. The CDR3 DNA reads TGCGCCAGCGGGACTAGCGGTTACACCGGGGAGCTGTTTTTT. The chain uses TRBV5-1 and TRBJ2-2; TRBD2 matches at 11 bases. V shed 7 bases and J 3 bases; nucleotides not matched to a gene: 2. Germline values: CDR1 SGHRS, CDR2 YFSETQ. The CDR3 covers 14 residues. The whole variable domain, filled in from reference TRBV5-1 and TRBJ2-2, reads KAGVTQTPRYLIKTRGQQVTLSCSPISGHRSVSWYQQTPGQGLQFLFEYFSETQRNKGNFPGRFSGRQFSNSRSEMNVSTLELGDSALYLCASGTSGYTGELFFGEGSRLTVL.